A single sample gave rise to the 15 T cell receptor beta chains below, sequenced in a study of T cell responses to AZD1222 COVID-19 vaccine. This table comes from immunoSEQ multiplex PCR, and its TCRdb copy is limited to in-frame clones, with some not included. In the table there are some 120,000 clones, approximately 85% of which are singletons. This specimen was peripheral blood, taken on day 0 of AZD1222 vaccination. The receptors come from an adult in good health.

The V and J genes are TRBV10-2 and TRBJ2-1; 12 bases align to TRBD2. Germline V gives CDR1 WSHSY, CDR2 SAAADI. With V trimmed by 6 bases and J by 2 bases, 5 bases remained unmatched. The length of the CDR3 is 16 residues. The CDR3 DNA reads TGCGCCAGCAGGCCCGGGACTAGCGGGCCCTACAATGAGCAGTTCTTC. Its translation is CASRPGTSGPYNEQFF.

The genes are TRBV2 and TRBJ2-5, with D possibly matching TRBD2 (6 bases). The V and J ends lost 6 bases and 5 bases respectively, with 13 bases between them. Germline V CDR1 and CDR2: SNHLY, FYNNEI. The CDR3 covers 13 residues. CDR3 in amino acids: CASSPGLAETQYF. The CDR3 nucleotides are TGTGCCAGCAGCCCCGGGCTAGCGGAGACCCAGTACTTC.

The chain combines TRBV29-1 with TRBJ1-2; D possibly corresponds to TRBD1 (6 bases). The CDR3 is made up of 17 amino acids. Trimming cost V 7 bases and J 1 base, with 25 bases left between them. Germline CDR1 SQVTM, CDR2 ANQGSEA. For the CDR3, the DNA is TGCAGCGCTGTCAACGGGGGCAGGGGACATGATAACTATGGCTACACCTTC. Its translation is CSAVNGGRGHDNYGYTF.

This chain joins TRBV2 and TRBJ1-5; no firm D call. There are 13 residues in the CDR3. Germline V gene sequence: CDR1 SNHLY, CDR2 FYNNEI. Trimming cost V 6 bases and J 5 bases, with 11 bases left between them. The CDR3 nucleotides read TGTGCCAGCAGCGCCTCCGGGGATCAGCCCCAGCATTTT. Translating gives CASSASGDQPQHF.

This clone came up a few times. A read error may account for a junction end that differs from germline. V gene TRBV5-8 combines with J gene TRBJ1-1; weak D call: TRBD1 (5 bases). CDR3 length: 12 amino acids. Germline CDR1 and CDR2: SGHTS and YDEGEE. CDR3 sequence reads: CASSLDSRARIF. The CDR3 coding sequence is TGTGCCAGCAGCTTGGACAGCAGGGCAAGGATCTTT.

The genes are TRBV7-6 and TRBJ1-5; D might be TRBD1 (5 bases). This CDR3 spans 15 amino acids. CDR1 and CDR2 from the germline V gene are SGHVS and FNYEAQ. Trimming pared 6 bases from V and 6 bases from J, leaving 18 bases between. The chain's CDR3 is CASSPRRGGSQPQHF. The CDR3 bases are TGTGCCAGCAGTCCCCGTCGGGGCGGGAGTCAGCCCCAGCATTTT. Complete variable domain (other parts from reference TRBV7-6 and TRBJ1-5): GAGVSQSPRYKVTKRGQDVALRCDPISGHVSLYWYRQALGQGPEFLTYFNYEAQQDKSGLPNDRFSAERPEGSISTLTIQRTEQRDSAMYRCASSPRRGGSQPQHFGDGTRLSIL.

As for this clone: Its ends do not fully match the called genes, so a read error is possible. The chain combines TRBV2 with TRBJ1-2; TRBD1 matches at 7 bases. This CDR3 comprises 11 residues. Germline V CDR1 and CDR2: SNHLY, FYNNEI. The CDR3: CASTGGWGAFF. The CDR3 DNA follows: TGTGCCAGCACAGGGGGATGGGGGGCCTTCTTC.

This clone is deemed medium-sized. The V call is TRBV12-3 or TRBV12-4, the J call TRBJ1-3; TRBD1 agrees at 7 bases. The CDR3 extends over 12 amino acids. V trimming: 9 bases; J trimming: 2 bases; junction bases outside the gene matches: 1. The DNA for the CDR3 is TGTGCCAGTACAGGGGCTGGAAACACCATATATTTT. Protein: CASTGAGNTIYF.

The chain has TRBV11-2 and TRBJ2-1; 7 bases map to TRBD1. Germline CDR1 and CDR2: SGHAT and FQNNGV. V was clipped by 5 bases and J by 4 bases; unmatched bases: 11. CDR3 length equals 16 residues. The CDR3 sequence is CASSPGTGTVYNEQFF. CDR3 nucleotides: TGTGCCAGCAGCCCAGGTACCGGGACAGTTTACAATGAGCAGTTCTTC.

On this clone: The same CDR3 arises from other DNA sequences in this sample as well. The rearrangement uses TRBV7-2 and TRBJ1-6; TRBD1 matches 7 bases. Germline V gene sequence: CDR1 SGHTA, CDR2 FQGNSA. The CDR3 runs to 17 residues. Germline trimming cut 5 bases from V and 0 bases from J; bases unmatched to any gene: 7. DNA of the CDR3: TGTGCCAGCAGCCCTAGACAGGGAAGCTCCTATAATTCACCCCTCCACTTT. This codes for CASSPRQGSSYNSPLHF.

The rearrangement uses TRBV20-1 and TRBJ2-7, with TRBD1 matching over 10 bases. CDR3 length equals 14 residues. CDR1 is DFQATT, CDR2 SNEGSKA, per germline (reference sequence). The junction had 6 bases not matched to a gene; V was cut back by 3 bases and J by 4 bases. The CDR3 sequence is CSASKTGGRYEQYF. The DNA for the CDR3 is TGCAGTGCTAGTAAGACAGGGGGCCGATACGAGCAGTACTTC.

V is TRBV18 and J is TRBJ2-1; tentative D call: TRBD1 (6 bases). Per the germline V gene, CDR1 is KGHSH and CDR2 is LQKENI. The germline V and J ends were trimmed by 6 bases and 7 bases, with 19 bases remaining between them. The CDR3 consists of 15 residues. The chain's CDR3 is CASSKGGGGQNEQFF. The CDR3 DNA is TGTGCCAGCTCCAAAGGTGGGGGCGGCCAAAATGAGCAGTTCTTC.

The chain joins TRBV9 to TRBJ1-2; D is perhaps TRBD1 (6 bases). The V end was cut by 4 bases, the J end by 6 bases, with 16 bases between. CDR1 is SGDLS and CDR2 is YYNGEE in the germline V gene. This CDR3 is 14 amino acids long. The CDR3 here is CASSPRRGGDGYTF. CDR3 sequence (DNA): TGTGCCAGCAGCCCCCGAAGGGGGGGAGATGGCTACACCTTC.

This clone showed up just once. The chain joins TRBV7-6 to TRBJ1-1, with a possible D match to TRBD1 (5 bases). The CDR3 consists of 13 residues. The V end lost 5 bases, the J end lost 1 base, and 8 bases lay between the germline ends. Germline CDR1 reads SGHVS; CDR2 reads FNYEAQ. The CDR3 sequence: CASSKQENTEAFF. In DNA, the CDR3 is TGTGCCAGCAGCAAACAGGAGAACACTGAAGCTTTCTTT.

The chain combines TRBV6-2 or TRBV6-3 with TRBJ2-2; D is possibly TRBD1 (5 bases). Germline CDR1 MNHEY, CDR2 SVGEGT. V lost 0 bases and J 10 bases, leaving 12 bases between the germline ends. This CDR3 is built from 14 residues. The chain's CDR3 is CASSYSAGNEELFF. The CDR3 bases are TGTGCCAGCAGTTACTCTGCAGGGAATGAGGAGCTGTTTTTT.